This T cell receptor beta chain appears in the sequencing data of a study of shared clonotypes between healthy human individuals. Study results and caveats: Between a handful of donors, naive CD4 clonotypes were shared at a level of approximately 5%.

A note on this clone: What it binds is unknown.

Produced via immunoSEQ multiplex PCR; TCRdb's table is partial and in-frame only. This table holds approximately 1.5 million clones, 98% found once. Trimming removed 8 bases from V and 5 bases from J, with 20 bases in between. Germline V gives CDR1 WNHNN, CDR2 SYGVQD (reference sequence). CDR3 length: 15 residues. The source material was naive CD4+ T cells sorted from blood. Described subset: CD45RA+ positively selected. This chain links TRBV10-1 with TRBJ2-3, with D perhaps being TRBD1 or TRBD2 (5 bases each). The sequence was collected from a man aged 25-45 years in good health. CDR3 nucleotides: TGCGCCAGCGCATCCGGGACGCCCGCGGGAGATACGCAGTATTTT. Its translation is CASASGTPAGDTQYF.